The rows below give T cell receptor beta chains drawn from one sample of a study of identical twins. MiXCR, run by TCRdb on the 5' RACE reads, gives a single entry per CDR3 protein. The sample has fewer than 450,000 distinct CDR3 sequences, approximately 8.7% seen once. Sequencing was done on a sample of naive T cells sorted from blood. The receptors derive from a woman in her forties or fifties in good health. The CDR3 runs from the conserved cysteine through the conserved F or W. The order of the fields is V gene, clone size, J gene, D gene, CDR3 protein, CDR3 DNA. A D gene is named only where the DNA matches it firmly. Expanded clones are given a class, and other clones once, few, many or no size at all.

>TRBV2|NA|TRBJ1-6|NA
CASRRGAIDSPLHF
TGTGCCAGCAGGCGGGGGGCTATAGATTCACCCCTCCACTTT
>TRBV4-1|few|TRBJ1-2|TRBD1
CASSPPGTVGINYGYTF
TGCGCCAGCAGCCCCCCCGGGACAGTAGGGATTAACTATGGCTACACCTTC
>TRBV20-1|NA|TRBJ2-2|NA
CSARAPWDASPTGELFF
TGCAGTGCTAGAGCGCCATGGGACGCCAGCCCCACCGGGGAGCTGTTTTTT
>TRBV12-3/TRBV12-4|few|TRBJ1-1|NA
CASSAAPSGVGEAFF
TGTGCCAGCAGTGCCGCGCCGTCAGGGGTGGGTGAAGCTTTCTTT
>TRBV2|NA|TRBJ1-2|NA
CASRGTDSGYTF
TGTGCCAGCAGGGGGACGGATTCTGGCTACACCTTC
>TRBV7-2|few|TRBJ2-5|TRBD2
CASSPRTRRETQYF
TGTGCCAGCAGCCCCCGGACTAGGAGGGAGACCCAGTACTTC
>TRBV6-4|NA|TRBJ2-3|NA
CASSDSIGQSTDTQYF
TGTGCCAGCAGTGACTCGATTGGTCAATCCACAGATACGCAGTATTTT
>TRBV29-1|NA|TRBJ2-5|TRBD1
CSVGGQNQETQYF
TGCAGCGTTGGGGGACAGAACCAAGAGACCCAGTACTTC
>TRBV5-1|many|TRBJ2-6|TRBD1
CASSLRGPGTTGANVLTF
TGCGCCAGCAGCTTGAGGGGGCCAGGGACGACTGGGGCCAACGTCCTGACTTTC
>TRBV11-2|many|TRBJ1-2|NA
CASSLEFWEVGMHGYTF
TGTGCCAGCAGCTTAGAATTTTGGGAGGTGGGCATGCATGGCTACACCTTC
>TRBV10-3|NA|TRBJ2-1|TRBD2
CAIIPGLAGSYNEQFF
TGTGCCATCATCCCGGGACTAGCGGGGTCCTACAATGAGCAGTTCTTC
>TRBV9|many|TRBJ2-2|TRBD1
CASSAPGQGGTGELFF
TGTGCCAGCAGCGCGCCGGGACAGGGGGGGACCGGGGAGCTGTTTTTT
>TRBV5-1|few|TRBJ1-1|NA
CASSLVSANSEAFF
TGCGCCAGCAGCTTGGTTTCTGCAAATTCGGAAGCTTTCTTT
>TRBV24-1|few|TRBJ2-5|NA
CATSDPMGVEETQYF
TGTGCCACCAGTGACCCCATGGGGGTCGAAGAGACCCAGTACTTC
>TRBV27|many|TRBJ2-1|NA
CASRHPAYNEQFF
TGTGCCAGCAGGCACCCAGCCTACAATGAGCAGTTCTTC
>TRBV21-1|large|TRBJ2-2|NA
CASVWHPKGVGELFF
TGTGCCAGCGTCTGGCACCCAAAAGGGGTCGGGGAGCTGTTTTTT
>TRBV20-1|many|TRBJ1-5|NA
CSARHRGRLVNQPQHF
TGCAGTGCTAGGCATAGGGGCAGACTAGTCAATCAGCCCCAGCATTTT
>TRBV6-4|many|TRBJ2-6|NA
CASSDAGTGANVLTF
TGTGCCAGCAGTGATGCAGGGACTGGGGCCAACGTCCTGACTTTC
>TRBV3-1|few|TRBJ2-3|NA
CASSQDLVFGLTTDTQYF
TGTGCCAGCAGCCAAGATTTGGTGTTCGGACTTACCACAGATACGCAGTATTTT
>TRBV11-2|NA|TRBJ2-7|NA
CASSDLTQGLTYDQYF
TGTGCCAGCAGCGACCTGACCCAGGGACTCACCTACGATCAGTACTTC
>TRBV18|NA|TRBJ2-5|TRBD2
CASSPPGLAGGRETQYF
TGTGCCAGCTCCCCTCCCGGCTTAGCGGGAGGAAGAGAGACCCAGTACTTC
>TRBV20-1|NA|TRBJ1-5|NA
CSVVQGVDQPQHF
TGCAGTGTGGTACAGGGTGTGGATCAGCCCCAGCATTTT
>TRBV7-3|NA|TRBJ2-1|NA
CASSFQAGGPEQFF
TGTGCCAGCAGCTTCCAGGCTGGGGGACCTGAGCAGTTCTTC
>TRBV11-2|NA|TRBJ1-6|NA
CASSLRTSQPLHF
TGTGCCAGCAGCCTTAGGACGAGTCAACCCCTCCACTTT
>TRBV24-1|few|TRBJ1-1|TRBD1
CATSFTGADTEAFF
TGTGCCACCAGCTTTACAGGGGCCGACACTGAAGCTTTCTTT
>TRBV6-5|many|TRBJ2-5|TRBD1
CASSPRTGEETQYF
TGTGCCAGCAGTCCTAGGACAGGAGAAGAGACCCAGTACTTC
>TRBV19|NA|TRBJ1-2|NA
CASRDLLRYTF
TGTGCCAGTAGGGACCTCCTGCGCTACACCTTC
>TRBV20-1|few|TRBJ2-5|NA
CSATRDSRFETQYF
TGCAGTGCTACTCGGGACTCCAGGTTTGAGACCCAGTACTTC
>TRBV12-3/TRBV12-4|many|TRBJ2-2|TRBD2
CASRGGVITGELFF
TGTGCCAGCAGGGGGGGGGTGATCACCGGGGAGCTGTTTTTT
>TRBV5-6|NA|TRBJ2-3|NA
CASSSRLGTDTQYF
TGTGCCAGCAGCTCCCGACTAGGGACAGATACGCAGTATTTT
>TRBV5-1|few|TRBJ2-1|TRBD2
CASSLTSGGPGEQFF
TGCGCCAGCAGCTTAACTAGCGGGGGTCCTGGGGAGCAGTTCTTC
>TRBV11-3|few|TRBJ2-3|NA
CASSAQSGADTQYF
TGTGCCAGCAGCGCCCAGTCCGGGGCAGATACGCAGTATTTT
>TRBV20-1|NA|TRBJ2-6|NA
CSASYDFDSGANVLTF
TGCAGTGCTAGTTATGATTTCGACTCTGGGGCCAACGTCCTGACTTTC
>TRBV4-1|many|TRBJ2-3|TRBD2
CASSQGGTIHGAPQYF
TGCGCCAGCAGCCAAGGCGGGACTATTCACGGCGCTCCGCAGTATTTT
>TRBV12-3/TRBV12-4|NA|TRBJ1-1|NA
CASTERGQTEAFF
TGTGCCAGCACCGAACGGGGCCAGACTGAAGCTTTCTTT
>TRBV11-2|few|TRBJ2-1|NA
CASSILRRGRYNEQFF
TGTGCCAGCAGCATACTACGGAGGGGCCGCTACAATGAGCAGTTCTTC
>TRBV20-1|NA|TRBJ2-1|TRBD2
CSARDQGLAGGRTYNEQFF
TGCAGTGCTAGAGATCAGGGACTAGCGGGAGGAAGGACCTACAATGAGCAGTTCTTC
>TRBV29-1|few|TRBJ2-7|TRBD1
CSVQSRQGAMEQYF
TGCAGCGTCCAATCCCGGCAGGGGGCAATGGAGCAGTACTTC
>TRBV29-1|NA|TRBJ2-2|NA
CSALTGELFF
TGCAGCGCTTTAACCGGGGAGCTGTTTTTT
>TRBV7-7|NA|TRBJ2-1|TRBD2
CASSLELAGAGEQFF
TGTGCTAGCAGCTTAGAACTAGCGGGGGCGGGGGAGCAGTTCTTC
>TRBV5-1|many|TRBJ2-2|NA
CASSFERTYTGELFF
TGCGCCAGCAGCTTCGAGCGGACCTACACCGGGGAGCTGTTTTTT
>TRBV29-1|few|TRBJ1-2|NA
CSVMIRAPYGYTF
TGCAGCGTGATGATACGTGCACCATATGGCTACACCTTC
>TRBV2|few|TRBJ2-5|NA
CASSEGPLNQETQYF
TGTGCCAGCAGCGAGGGACCGCTAAACCAAGAGACCCAGTACTTC
>TRBV3-1|NA|TRBJ2-1|NA
CASSQDPIPMLGNEQFF
TGTGCCAGCAGCCAAGATCCCATCCCCATGTTGGGCAATGAGCAGTTCTTC
>TRBV20-1|many|TRBJ2-5|NA
CSARTVEETQYF
TGCAGTGCCCGGACTGTAGAAGAGACCCAGTACTTC
>TRBV10-3|NA|TRBJ2-3|TRBD1
CAVGTGGSTDTQYF
TGTGCCGTCGGGACAGGGGGGAGCACAGATACGCAGTATTTT
>TRBV18|few|TRBJ2-3|TRBD2
CASSRPGGLQYF
TGTGCCAGCTCAAGGCCGGGAGGCCTGCAGTATTTT
>TRBV20-1|NA|TRBJ2-1|NA
CSARIDNFNEQFF
TGCAGTGCTAGAATAGATAACTTCAATGAGCAGTTCTTC
>TRBV20-1|few|TRBJ1-2|NA
CSASPRAYGYTF
TGCAGTGCTAGCCCTAGGGCCTATGGCTACACCTTC
>TRBV27|NA|TRBJ1-2|NA
CASSPTVPNYGYTF
TGTGCCAGCAGCCCCACAGTTCCTAACTATGGCTACACCTTC
>TRBV6-5|few|TRBJ2-2|NA
CATMGPNTGELFF
TGTGCCACCATGGGACCGAACACCGGGGAGCTGTTTTTT